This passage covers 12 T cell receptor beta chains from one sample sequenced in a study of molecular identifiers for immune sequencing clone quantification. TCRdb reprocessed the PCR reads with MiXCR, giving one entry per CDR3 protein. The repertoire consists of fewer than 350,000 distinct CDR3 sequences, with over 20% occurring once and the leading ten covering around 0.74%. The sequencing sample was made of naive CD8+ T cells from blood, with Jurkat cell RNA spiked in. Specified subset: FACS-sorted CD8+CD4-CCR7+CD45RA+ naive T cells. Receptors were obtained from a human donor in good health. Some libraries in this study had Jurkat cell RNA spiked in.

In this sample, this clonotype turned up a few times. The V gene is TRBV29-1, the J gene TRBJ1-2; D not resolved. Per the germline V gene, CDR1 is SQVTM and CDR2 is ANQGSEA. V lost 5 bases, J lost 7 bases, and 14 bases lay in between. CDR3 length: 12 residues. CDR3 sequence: CSVPGRGVGYTF. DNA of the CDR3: TGCAGCGTTCCCGGACGTGGGGTTGGCTACACCTTC.

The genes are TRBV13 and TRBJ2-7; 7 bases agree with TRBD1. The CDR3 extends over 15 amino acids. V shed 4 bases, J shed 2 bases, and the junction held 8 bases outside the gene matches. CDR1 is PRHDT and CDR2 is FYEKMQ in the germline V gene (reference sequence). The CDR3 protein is CASSSTTGSTYEQYF. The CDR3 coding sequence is TGTGCCAGCAGCTCGACGACAGGGTCGACCTACGAGCAGTACTTC. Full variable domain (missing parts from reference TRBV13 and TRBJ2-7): AAGVIQSPRHLIKEKRETATLKCYPIPRHDTVYWYQQGPGQDPQFLISFYEKMQSDKGSIPDRFSAQQFSDYHSELNMSSLELGDSALYFCASSSTTGSTYEQYFGPGTRLTVT.

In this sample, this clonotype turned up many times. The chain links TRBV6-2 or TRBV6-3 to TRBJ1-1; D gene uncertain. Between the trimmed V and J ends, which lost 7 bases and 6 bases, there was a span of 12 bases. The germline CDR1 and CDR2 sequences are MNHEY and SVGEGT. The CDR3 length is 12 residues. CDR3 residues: CASTTSGAEAFF. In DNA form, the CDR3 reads TGTGCCAGCACCACGTCAGGTGCTGAAGCTTTCTTT.

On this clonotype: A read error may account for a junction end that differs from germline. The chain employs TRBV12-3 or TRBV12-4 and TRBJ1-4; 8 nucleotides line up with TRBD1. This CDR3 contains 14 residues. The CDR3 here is CASSVQGEREKPFF. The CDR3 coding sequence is TGTGCCAGCAGTGTACAGGGGGAACGAGAAAAACCGTTTTTT.

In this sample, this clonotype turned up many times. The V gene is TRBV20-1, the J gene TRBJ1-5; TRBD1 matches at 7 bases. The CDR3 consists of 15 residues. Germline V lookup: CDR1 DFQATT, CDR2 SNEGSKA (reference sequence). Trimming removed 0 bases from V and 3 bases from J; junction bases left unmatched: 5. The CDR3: CSARDSTGANQPQHF. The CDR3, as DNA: TGCAGTGCTAGAGACTCCACAGGGGCCAATCAGCCCCAGCATTTT.

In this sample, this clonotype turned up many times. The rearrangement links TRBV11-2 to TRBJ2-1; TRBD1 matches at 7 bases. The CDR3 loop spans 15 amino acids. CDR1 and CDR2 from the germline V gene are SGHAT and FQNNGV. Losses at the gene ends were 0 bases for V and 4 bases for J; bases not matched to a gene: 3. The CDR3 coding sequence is TGTGCCAGCAGCTTAGATCCGACAGGGTACAATGAGCAGTTCTTC. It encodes CASSLDPTGYNEQFF. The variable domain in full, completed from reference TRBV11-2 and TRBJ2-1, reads EAGVAQSPRYKIIEKRQSVAFWCNPISGHATLYWYQQILGQGPKLLIQFQNNGVVDDSQLPKDRFSAERLKGVDSTLKIQPAKLEDSAVYLCASSLDPTGYNEQFFGPGTRLTVL.

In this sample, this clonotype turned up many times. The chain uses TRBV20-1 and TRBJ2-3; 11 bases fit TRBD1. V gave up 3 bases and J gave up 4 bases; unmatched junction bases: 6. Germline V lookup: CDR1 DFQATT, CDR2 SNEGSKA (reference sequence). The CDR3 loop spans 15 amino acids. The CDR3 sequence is CSARDRGQVADTQYF. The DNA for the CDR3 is TGCAGTGCTAGGGACAGGGGGCAGGTAGCAGATACGCAGTATTTT.

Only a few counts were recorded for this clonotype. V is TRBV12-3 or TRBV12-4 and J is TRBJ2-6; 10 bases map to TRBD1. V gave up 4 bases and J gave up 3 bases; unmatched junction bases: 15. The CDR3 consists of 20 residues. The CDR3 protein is CASSSPASLGQGYGANVLTF. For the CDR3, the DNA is TGTGCCAGCAGTTCCCCCGCGTCCTTGGGACAGGGGTATGGGGCCAACGTCCTGACTTTC.

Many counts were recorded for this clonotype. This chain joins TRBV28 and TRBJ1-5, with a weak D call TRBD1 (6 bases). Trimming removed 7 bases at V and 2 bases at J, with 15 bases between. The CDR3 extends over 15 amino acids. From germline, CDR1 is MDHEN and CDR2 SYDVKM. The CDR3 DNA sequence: TGTGCCAGCAAGAGAGGGGGGGATGGCAATCAGCCCCAGCATTTT. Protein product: CASKRGGDGNQPQHF.

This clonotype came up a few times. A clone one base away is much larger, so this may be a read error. CDR3 amino acids: CVSSFKNIQYF. Written as DNA, the CDR3 is TGTGTCAGCAGCTTTAAGAACATTCAGTACTTC. The chain links TRBV7-2 to TRBJ2-4; D is uncertain. Germline loops: CDR1 SGHTA, CDR2 FQGNSA. This CDR3 is built from 11 residues.

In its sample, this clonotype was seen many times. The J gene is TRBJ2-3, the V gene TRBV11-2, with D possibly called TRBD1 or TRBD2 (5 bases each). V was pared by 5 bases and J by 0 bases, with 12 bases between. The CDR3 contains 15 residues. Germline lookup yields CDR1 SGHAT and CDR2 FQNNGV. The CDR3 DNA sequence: TGTGCCAGCAGCGCACGGGGCCTTAGCACAGATACGCAGTATTTT. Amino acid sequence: CASSARGLSTDTQYF.

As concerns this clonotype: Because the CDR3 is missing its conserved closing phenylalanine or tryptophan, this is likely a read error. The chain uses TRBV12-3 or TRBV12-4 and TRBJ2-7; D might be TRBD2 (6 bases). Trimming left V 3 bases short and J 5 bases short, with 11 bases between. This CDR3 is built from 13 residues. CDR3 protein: CASSLGGVDEQYS. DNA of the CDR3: TGTGCCAGCAGTTTGGGCGGGGTGGACGAGCAGTACTCC.